The present TCR beta chain was sequenced within a study of identical twins. TCRdb passed the 5' RACE reads through MiXCR, listing each CDR3 protein once. Of about 810,000 distinct CDR3 sequences in the sample, approximately 13% were seen once. This clonotype was seen a handful of times. V lost 7 bases to trimming and J lost 1 base; unmatched junction nucleotides: 6. This CDR3 is built from 14 residues. Germline values: CDR1 MNHEY, CDR2 SVGAGI. The sample was also linked to a second study, of yellow fever vaccine responses in identical twins.

This TCR came from a woman aged 18-29 years in good health. The chain couples TRBV6-5 to TRBJ2-7; 8 positions match TRBD1. Material: PBMCs. CDR3 amino acids: CASIKDRASYEQYF. CDR3 in DNA: TGTGCCAGCATTAAGGACAGGGCTTCCTACGAGCAGTACTTC.